A selection of T cell receptor beta chains follows, all from one sample in a study of cytomegalovirus exposure and HLA in healthy donors. Clones were sequenced by immunoSEQ multiplex PCR, and TCRdb holds only the in-frame ones, with some missing. The sample has 170,000 or so clones, roughly 80% seen once. Sequencing used PBMCs. The receptors derive from a young woman in good health and CMV-seronegative. The CDR3 runs from the conserved cysteine through the conserved F or W. A D gene is named only where the DNA matches it firmly. Some rows have no size entry. The others give once, few or many, or a class for an expanded clone.

TRBV18	TRBD1	TRBJ1-5	NA	CASSPQGGQPQHF	TGTGCCAGCTCACCTCAGGGGGGTCAGCCCCAGCATTTT
TRBV29-1	NA	TRBJ2-5	once	CSVINPETQYF	TGCAGCGTAATTAATCCGGAGACCCAGTACTTC
TRBV7-3	TRBD2	TRBJ2-1	NA	CASSLAGGAYNEQFF	TGTGCCAGCAGCTTAGCGGGGGGGGCCTACAATGAGCAGTTCTTC
TRBV7-9	NA	TRBJ2-7	NA	CASSAIYEQYF	TGTGCCAGCAGCGCAATCTACGAGCAGTACTTC
TRBV7-8	NA	TRBJ1-1	NA	CASSLTGTMNTEAFF	TGTGCCAGCAGCTTGACCGGGACAATGAACACTGAAGCTTTCTTT
TRBV13	TRBD1	TRBJ1-3	NA	CASSPGTGAYTIYF	TGTGCCAGCAGCCCCGGGACAGGGGCGTACACCATATATTTT
TRBV2	TRBD1	TRBJ1-2	NA	CASTLDRGFDGYTF	TGTGCCAGCACCCTGGACAGGGGTTTTGATGGCTACACCTTC
TRBV10-3	NA	TRBJ2-2	NA	CASSESAEGTGELFF	TGTGCCAGCAGTGAATCGGCTGAGGGTACCGGGGAGCTGTTTTTT
TRBV9	TRBD1	TRBJ1-4	NA	CASSGTGAPNEKLFF	TGTGCCAGCAGCGGAACAGGGGCACCTAATGAAAAACTGTTTTTT
TRBV25-1	TRBD1	TRBJ1-3	NA	CASSEYGTGNGNTIYF	TGTGCCAGCAGTGAATACGGGACAGGGAACGGAAACACCATATATTTT
TRBV19	TRBD1	TRBJ2-5	NA	CASSARQGAEQYF	TGTGCCAGTAGTGCCCGACAGGGGGCTGAGCAGTACTTC
TRBV7-9	NA	TRBJ2-6	NA	CASSLHRSLGYGANVLTF	TGTGCCAGCAGCTTGCACAGGTCCCTGGGATACGGGGCCAACGTCCTGACTTTC
TRBV29-1	NA	TRBJ1-1	NA	CSFSTDTGNTEAFF	TGCAGCTTCTCTACGGACACAGGGAACACTGAAGCTTTCTTT
TRBV5-1	TRBD1	TRBJ1-1	NA	CASSRRTGTANTEAFF	TGCGCCAGCAGCAGACGAACCGGGACAGCAAACACTGAAGCTTTCTTT
TRBV4-1	NA	TRBJ2-5	few	CASSQGPTSQRMAQYF	TGCGCCAGCAGCCAAGGCCCGACTAGTCAGAGGATGGCCCAGTACTTC
TRBV30	NA	TRBJ1-1	NA	CAWSDPARGESAEAFF	TGTGCCTGGAGTGACCCAGCCAGGGGTGAGTCGGCTGAAGCTTTCTTT
TRBV11-2	NA	TRBJ2-1	NA	CASSFRWDEQFF	TGTGCCAGCAGCTTCAGGTGGGATGAGCAGTTCTTC
TRBV30	TRBD1	TRBJ1-5	NA	CAWSPGQGAQPQHF	TGTGCCTGGAGTCCAGGACAGGGAGCTCAGCCCCAGCATTTT
TRBV29-1	NA	TRBJ2-7	NA	CSAGGQRSYEQYF	TGCAGCGCCGGGGGACAGAGGTCCTACGAGCAGTACTTC
TRBV7-6	NA	TRBJ2-7	NA	CASGKEPRRRQYF	TGTGCCAGCGGCAAGGAACCGCGGAGGAGGCAGTACTTC
TRBV27	TRBD1	TRBJ2-7	once	CASSSSGQGTYEQYF	TGTGCCAGCAGTTCCTCCGGACAGGGTACCTACGAGCAGTACTTC
TRBV5-1	NA	TRBJ2-7	NA	CASSLIRGAYEQYF	TGCGCCAGCAGCTTGATTCGGGGAGCCTACGAGCAGTACTTC
TRBV6-5	TRBD1	TRBJ1-1	many	CASRLTGANTEAFF	TGTGCCAGCAGATTGACAGGGGCGAACACTGAAGCTTTCTTT